This TCR beta chain originates from a study of cytomegalovirus exposure and HLA in healthy donors. The study's findings and limits: In presence/absence analyses, roughly uniform sequencing depth across donors was assumed. A prior analysis recorded that most TCR beta V segments were productive about 87% or about 30% of the time. Among TCR sequences, most were rare, though some public TCRs appeared in many donors.

Germline V gene sequence: CDR1 MNHNS, CDR2 SASEGT. The CDR3 length is 15 residues. Unmatched junction bases numbered 9, after V lost 8 bases and J lost 3 bases. The PCR employed 60 Vbeta primers together with 13 Jbeta primers. Method: immunoSEQ multiplex PCR; TCRdb's copy keeps in-frame clones and lacks some. The table shows 140,000 to 150,000 clones, with around three quarters occurring only once. As concerns this clone: The target antigen is unknown.

Sequencing was done on a sample of PBMCs. The chain links TRBV6-1 to TRBJ1-4, with 7 bases matching TRBD1. The receptor comes from a woman in her thirties or forties in good health and CMV-seropositive. The CDR3 nucleotides are TGTGCCAGCTGTCCAGGGGGATTTTCTAATGAAAAACTGTTTTTT. Protein: CASCPGGFSNEKLFF.